This T cell receptor beta chain was identified during a study of blood T cell repertoires in COVID-19. Germline V gives CDR1 ENHRY, CDR2 SYGVKD. CDR3 length: 11 amino acids. Trimming shortened V by 2 bases and J by 6 bases, and 4 bases separated the two germline ends. Authors' data handling: Reference gene primer amplification gave nucleated cell count estimates. Method: immunoSEQ multiplex PCR; TCRdb's copy keeps in-frame clones and lacks some. D and trimming were read from the DNA, whereas the V and J calls and clone size are those reported in that table. The sample records about 220,000 clones, roughly four fifths being singletons.

This TCR was sampled from a woman in her sixties or seventies with acute or convalescent COVID-19. This sequence joins TRBV10-3 and TRBJ1-1; D is undetermined. The sample was peripheral blood. The CDR3 sequence is CAISEEAEAFF. For the CDR3, the DNA is TGTGCCATCAGTGAGGAGGCTGAAGCTTTCTTT.